This TCR beta chain was sequenced during a study of shared clonotypes between healthy human individuals. Across the whole study: Serving as donors were two women and a few men, whose ages spanned 18 to 49.

Findings of the study overall: Generation of non-shared clonotypes was less probable than generation of clonotypes shared by all four donors.

Original processing notes: ImmunoSEQ only sent back junction sequences with no quality scores, so filtering was done differently. Sequencing used immunoSEQ multiplex PCR; TCRdb keeps in-frame clones, though not all of them. V, J and clone size derive from that table, while D and trimming were established from the DNA sequence. The sample contains about 380,000 clones, approximately 96% of which appear only once. Trimming at V came to 6 bases and at J to 2 bases, leaving 6 bases not matched to a gene. From germline, CDR1 is MNHEY and CDR2 SVGAGI. CDR3 size: 14 residues. As regards this clone: Its matching antigen is unknown.

The chain joins TRBV6-5 to TRBJ2-7; 8 bases are shared with TRBD1. Sequenced sample: memory CD8+ T cells sorted from blood. Subset meaning: CD45RO+ cells pooled with CCR7-negative TemRA cells. This sequence was found in a man aged 30 to 39 in good health. CDR3 nucleotide sequence: TGTGCCAGCAGCCCATACAGGGGGACCTACGAGCAGTACTTC. Encoded protein: CASSPYRGTYEQYF.